This is a list of T cell receptor beta chains from one sample in a study of T cell repertoires in cytomegalovirus infection. One entry per CDR3 protein results from TCRdb running MiXCR on the reads. The sample shows hundreds of thousands of distinct CDR3 sequences, more than 9% of them seen only once. The material sequenced was PBMCs. The source is a human donor in good health (CMV status not recorded). Some clones in this sample may be carry-over from other donors' samples. CDR3s include the opening cysteine and the closing phenylalanine or tryptophan. The D gene is left open where the match is weak. Clone size is given for some rows only: seen once, a few or many times, or a class if the clone is expanded.

TRBJ2-3,TRBV5-6,many,TRBD2,CASSQISGGAHNTQYF,TGTGCCAGCAGCCAAATTAGCGGGGGGGCCCATAATACGCAGTATTTT
TRBJ2-7,TRBV7-8,-,TRBD2,CASSLSGTTYEQYF,TGTGCCAGCAGCTTAAGCGGGACGACCTACGAGCAGTACTTC
TRBJ2-2,TRBV7-2,many,TRBD2,CASSLATRLAGTGELFF,TGTGCCAGCAGCTTAGCAACCAGACTAGCGGGTACCGGGGAGCTGTTTTTT
TRBJ2-3,TRBV7-2,many,TRBD1,CASSPSDRDTDTQYF,TGTGCCAGCAGCCCCAGCGACAGGGACACAGATACGCAGTATTTT
TRBJ2-1,TRBV7-8,-,TRBD2,CASSSRTSGSFYNEQFF,TGTGCCAGCAGCTCTAGGACTAGCGGGTCCTTCTACAATGAGCAGTTCTTC
TRBJ2-3,TRBV7-2,many,TRBD2,CASSLEKTSGRADTQYF,TGTGCCAGCAGCTTAGAAAAGACTAGCGGGAGGGCAGATACGCAGTATTTT
TRBJ2-5,TRBV10-3,few,TRBD1,CAISLDRGLGQETQYF,TGTGCCATCAGCCTCGACAGGGGTCTAGGGCAAGAGACCCAGTACTTC
TRBJ1-6,TRBV20-1,-,-,CSAGGGSPLHF,TGCAGTGCTGGGGGGGGTTCACCCCTCCACTTT
TRBJ1-2,TRBV11-2,-,TRBD1,CASSQTTGQGYGYTF,TGTGCCAGCAGCCAGACGACAGGGCAGGGGTATGGCTACACCTTC
TRBJ2-1,TRBV6-6,many,TRBD1,CASSYSPGTGIYNEQFF,TGTGCCAGCAGTTACTCCCCAGGGACAGGTATCTACAATGAGCAGTTCTTC
TRBJ2-3,TRBV20-1,-,-,CSASERQSTDTQYF,TGCAGTGCTTCGGAGAGACAGAGCACAGATACGCAGTATTTT
TRBJ2-3,TRBV7-2,many,TRBD2,CASSLNQGGIGTDTQYF,TGTGCCAGCAGCTTAAACCAGGGAGGGATCGGCACAGATACGCAGTATTTT
TRBJ2-1,TRBV19,-,-,CATLFRGNEQFF,TGTGCCACCCTCTTCAGGGGAAATGAGCAGTTCTTC
TRBJ2-1,TRBV7-2,few,-,CASSSRLGHNEQFF,TGTGCCAGCAGCTCACGGCTGGGTCACAATGAGCAGTTCTTC
TRBJ2-5,TRBV2,-,-,CASSEIRATRGGQYF,TGTGCCAGCAGTGAGATACGGGCGACAAGGGGGGGCCAGTACTTC
TRBJ2-7,TRBV19,few,TRBD1,CASSPDRGYEQYF,TGTGCCAGTAGTCCGGACAGGGGTTACGAGCAGTACTTC
TRBJ1-4,TRBV6-1,few,-,CACGRGRNEKLFF,TGTGCCTGTGGCAGGGGTCGTAATGAAAAACTGTTTTTT
TRBJ2-5,TRBV10-2,-,-,CASSESVVAQETQYF,TGCGCCAGCAGTGAGTCAGTAGTAGCCCAAGAGACCCAGTACTTC
TRBJ1-2,TRBV7-2,many,-,CASSQDGYGYTF,TGTGCCAGCAGCCAAGACGGATATGGCTACACCTTC
TRBJ2-7,TRBV7-2,many,TRBD1,CASSSQGAHEQYF,TGTGCCAGCAGCTCACAGGGGGCCCACGAGCAGTACTTC
TRBJ2-7,TRBV28,-,TRBD2,CASNPGTSLFEQYF,TGTGCCAGCAATCCCGGGACTAGCCTATTCGAGCAGTACTTC
TRBJ1-5,TRBV6-1,few,-,CASRRRGEGSNQPQHF,TGTGCCAGCCGAAGGAGGGGCGAGGGGAGCAATCAGCCCCAGCATTTT
TRBJ2-5,TRBV7-2,many,TRBD2,CASRRLAGHQETQYF,TGTGCCAGCAGACGACTAGCGGGGCATCAAGAGACCCAGTACTTC
TRBJ1-6,TRBV28,many,-,CASSSVYNSPLHF,TGTGCCAGCAGTTCAGTCTATAATTCACCCCTCCACTTT
TRBJ1-1,TRBV11-2,few,-,CASSDGRLDTEAFF,TGTGCCAGCAGCGACGGTAGACTGGACACTGAAGCTTTCTTT
TRBJ2-3,TRBV7-2,many,TRBD2,CASSHGTSRADTQYF,TGTGCCAGCAGCCACGGGACTAGCCGCGCAGATACGCAGTATTTT
TRBJ1-1,TRBV6-2/TRBV6-3,-,-,CASTHRRSHTEAFF,TGTGCCAGCACTCACCGTAGGAGTCACACTGAAGCTTTCTTT
TRBJ2-1,TRBV10-3,-,-,CAISEGVDEQFF,TGTGCCATCAGTGAGGGAGTGGATGAGCAGTTCTTC
TRBJ2-3,TRBV28,few,-,CASSLGSSPSTDTQYF,TGTGCCAGCAGTTTAGGCTCGTCCCCTAGCACAGATACGCAGTATTTT
TRBJ2-2,TRBV19,few,-,CASSILNRNTGELFF,TGTGCCAGTAGTATCCTAAACAGGAACACCGGGGAGCTGTTTTTT